This T cell receptor beta chain stems from a study of blood T cell repertoires in COVID-19. Study-wide context: Researchers got acute and convalescent COVID-19 samples from the United States, Italy and Spain. Sources were T cells, B-cell-depleted T cells, or PBMCs; the material itself was cDNA or gDNA.

Assay: immunoSEQ multiplex PCR; the TCRdb copy retains only in-frame clones and omits some. The sample lists roughly 500,000 clones; nearly 90% were seen once. The germline V gene has CDR1 SGHTA and CDR2 FQGNSA. V lost 0 bases and J 4 bases, leaving 10 bases between the germline ends. This CDR3 is 14 amino acids long. During active infection, Seattle patients enrolled and were then monitored through disease. Many counts were recorded for this clone. The receptor was derived from a man aged 18 to 30 with COVID-19, enrolled during active disease. Sequencing was done on a sample of peripheral blood. The chain uses TRBV7-2 and TRBJ2-7; D might be TRBD1 (6 bases). CDR3 DNA sequence: TGTGCCAGCAGCTTAGCGAGCAGGGGTTACGAGCAGTACTTC. Its translation is CASSLASRGYEQYF.